The T cell receptor (beta chain) under discussion was sequenced for a study of blood T cell repertoires in COVID-19. For the study at large: Acute and convalescent COVID-19 samples came from the United States, Italy and Spain. Sources were T cells, B-cell-depleted T cells, or PBMCs; the material itself was cDNA or gDNA.

Produced via immunoSEQ multiplex PCR; TCRdb's table is partial and in-frame only. The table includes approximately 250,000 clones, around 85% detected once. Enrolled during active infection, Seattle patients were then followed longitudinally. The trim removed 0 bases at V and 9 bases at J, leaving 5 bases unmatched. The CDR3 has 13 residues. Germline V gene lookup returns CDR1 SGHRS and CDR2 YFSETQ. The clonotype was recovered from a man aged 50-60 years with COVID-19, enrolled during active disease. The specimen was peripheral blood. The chain uses TRBV5-1 and TRBJ1-1; 7 bases match TRBD1. DNA of the CDR3: TGCGCCAGCAGCTTGGTAGCAGGGGGACAAGCTTTCTTT. Translation gives CASSLVAGGQAFF.